The 13 T cell receptor beta chains in this list originate from one sample, sequenced in a study of blood T cell repertoires in COVID-19. TCRdb's table, derived via immunoSEQ multiplex PCR, lists solely in-frame clones and lacks some. The data show fewer than 250,000 clones, with about 86% seen just once and less than 5% held by the top ten. Sequencing was performed on PBMCs or T cells enriched from blood (not recorded which). The receptors were gathered from a woman aged 40 to 49 with acute COVID-19.

The chain links TRBV28 to TRBJ1-3; D gene unclear. V was clipped by 1 base and J by 0 bases, with 7 bases between them. CDR1 is MDHEN and CDR2 is SYDVKM in the germline V gene. The CDR3 has 15 residues. This chain's CDR3 is CASSLLTSSGNTIYF. The CDR3 DNA reads TGTGCCAGCAGTTTATTAACATCCTCTGGAAACACCATATATTTT.

This sequence joins TRBV5-6 and TRBJ1-3; 10 nucleotides align to TRBD1. The CDR3 contains 14 residues. V lost 4 bases and J lost 6; bases outside the gene matches: 4. Per germline, CDR1 SGHDT and CDR2 YYEEEE. The DNA of the CDR3 is TGTGCCAGCAGCCCGGGACAGGGGTCAAACACCATATATTTT. Translation: CASSPGQGSNTIYF.

Written as DNA, the CDR3 is TGTGCCAGCAGTTTCAGGGGGCGAACGGTGGGCACTGAAGCTTTCTTT. It specifies CASSFRGRTVGTEAFF. The rearrangement links TRBV27 to TRBJ1-1, with 8 nucleotides matching TRBD1. The V segment lost 3 bases and the J segment 4 bases; nucleotides outside the gene matches: 10. There are 16 residues in the CDR3. The germline gives CDR1 MNHEY, CDR2 SMNVEV (reference sequence).

V is TRBV18 and J is TRBJ2-7; 7 bases align to TRBD1. The CDR3 runs 14 residues. Germline values: CDR1 KGHSH, CDR2 LQKENI. Unmatched junction bases numbered 7, after V lost 4 bases and J lost 4 bases. The CDR3 sequence: CASSRPGQPYEQYF. The CDR3 nucleotides are TGTGCCAGCTCACGACCGGGACAGCCTTACGAGCAGTACTTC.

The V and J genes are TRBV6-5 and TRBJ1-2, with D tentatively TRBD1 (5 bases). Trimming stripped 6 bases from V and 4 bases from J, with 12 bases between. The CDR3 runs to 13 residues. Germline V gene data show CDR1 as MNHEY and CDR2 as SVGAGI. CDR3 nucleotide sequence: TGTGCCAGCAGGGCCGACAGAATCTATGGCTACACCTTC. This codes for CASRADRIYGYTF.

This clone has more than one count but fewer than ten. The chain is built from TRBV19 and TRBJ2-7, with D tentatively TRBD2 (5 bases). Germline CDR1 and CDR2: LNHDA and SQIVND (reference sequence). The CDR3 contains 14 residues. V gave up 6 bases and J gave up 4 bases, with 16 bases separating them. This chain's CDR3 is CASRLSLGSYEQYF. CDR3 bases: TGTGCCAGTAGGCTCTCTCTAGGGAGTTACGAGCAGTACTTC.

The chain combines TRBV2 with TRBJ2-5, with D unresolved. CDR1 is SNHLY and CDR2 is FYNNEI in the germline V gene. This CDR3 is 11 amino acids long. The V end was cut by 4 bases, the J end by 7 bases, with 7 bases between. The CDR3 loop is CASSAGGTQYF. CDR3 DNA: TGTGCCAGCAGTGCGGGTGGGACCCAGTACTTC.

The chain has TRBV5-8 and TRBJ1-1; D gene uncertain. V was shortened by 5 bases and J by 0 bases, with 11 bases between the two germline ends. Germline loops: CDR1 SGHTS, CDR2 YDEGEE. The CDR3 extends over 14 amino acids. The CDR3 loop is CASRTGSLNTEAFF. CDR3 sequence (DNA): TGTGCCAGCAGGACCGGGTCCCTGAACACTGAAGCTTTCTTT. The complete variable domain, with remaining parts taken from reference TRBV5-8 and TRBJ1-1, reads EAGVTQSPTHLIKTRGQQATLRCSPISGHTSVYWYQQALGLGLQFLLWYDEGEERNRGNFPPRFSGRQFPNYSSELNVNALELEDSALYLCASRTGSLNTEAFFGQGTRLTVV.

The rearrangement joins TRBV5-1 to TRBJ2-2; 9 positions agree with TRBD2. With V trimmed by 4 bases and J by 7 bases, 14 bases remained unmatched. Germline CDR1 reads SGHRS; CDR2 reads YFSETQ. The CDR3 loop spans 17 amino acids. The CDR3 spells CASSRLFSGSSNGELFF. The CDR3 region has the DNA TGCGCCAGCAGCCGTCTATTTAGCGGGAGCTCGAACGGGGAGCTGTTTTTT.

The chain couples TRBV24-1 to TRBJ2-7; D call uncertain. The CDR3 has 12 amino acids. The V end lost 3 bases, the J end lost 6 bases, and 8 bases lay between the germline ends. Per germline, CDR1 KGHDR and CDR2 SFDVKD. CDR3 protein: CATSDGMFEQYF. The CDR3 DNA sequence: TGTGCCACCAGTGATGGCATGTTCGAGCAGTACTTC.

CDR3 in amino acids: CASSLRDINEQFF. The CDR3 DNA reads TGTGCCAGTAGTCTCCGGGACATCAATGAGCAGTTCTTC. J is TRBJ2-1 and V is TRBV19; D is perhaps TRBD1 (6 bases). V lost 5 bases to trimming and J lost 6 bases, with 11 bases between them. Looked up from germline, CDR1 is LNHDA and CDR2 is SQIVND (reference sequence). This CDR3 is built from 13 residues.

The J gene is TRBJ2-7, the V gene TRBV6-5; D might be TRBD1 (6 bases). Germline CDR1 and CDR2: MNHEY and SVGAGI. The CDR3 has 12 residues. Trimming removed 7 bases at V and 6 bases at J, with 13 bases between. This CDR3 is CASNYRVSEQYF. In DNA, the CDR3 is TGTGCCAGCAACTACAGGGTGAGCGAGCAGTACTTC.

J is TRBJ1-2 and V is TRBV10-3; D gene uncertain. The CDR3 sequence is 15 residues long. In germline, CDR1 is ENHRY, CDR2 SYGVKD. V lost 5 bases and J 3 bases, leaving 16 bases between the germline ends. The CDR3 bases are TGTGCCATCAGTACCAGGACTCTTATCGACTATGGCTACACCTTC. Amino acids: CAISTRTLIDYGYTF.